These 9 T cell receptor beta chains came from one sample sequenced in a study of shared clonotypes between healthy human individuals. Using immunoSEQ multiplex PCR, the repertoire was profiled, and TCRdb retains in-frame clones only, with some absent. The top ten hold around 1.7% of the sample, which has some 680,000 clones, 60% to 75% seen once. The sample was memory CD4+ T cells sorted from blood. The subset here: CD45RA-negative fraction. The origin of the receptors is a woman younger than 45 in good health.

The chain uses TRBV19 and TRBJ1-5; D call uncertain. V lost 4 bases to trimming and J lost 3 bases, with 10 bases between them. The CDR3 covers 14 residues. Germline V gene lookup returns CDR1 LNHDA and CDR2 SQIVND (reference sequence). The CDR3 sequence: CASSNLGFNQPQHF. The CDR3 DNA is TGTGCCAGTAGTAATCTCGGGTTCAATCAGCCCCAGCATTTT.

This clone showed up just a few times. The rearrangement uses TRBV10-3 and TRBJ1-3; D gene unclear. This CDR3 comprises 13 residues. The V gene's germline CDR1 is ENHRY and CDR2 SYGVKD. V was trimmed by 3 bases and J by 3 bases, leaving 6 bases between them. The CDR3 DNA is TGTGCCATCAGTGATGTCAGTGGAAACACCATATATTTT. It specifies CAISDVSGNTIYF.

There are many counts of this clone. This chain uses TRBV7-3 with TRBJ2-2, with D possibly being TRBD1 (8 bases). Per the germline V gene, CDR1 is SGHTA and CDR2 is FQGTGA. The CDR3 extends over 15 amino acids. The V and J ends lost 5 bases and 6 bases respectively, with 16 bases between them. The DNA of the CDR3 is TGTGCCAGCAGCCCCGGACAGGGACTACCCGGGGAGCTGTTTTTT. This translates into CASSPGQGLPGELFF.

The chain uses TRBV7-3 and TRBJ2-7; 8 bases match TRBD1. The CDR3 extends over 15 amino acids. Germline V lookup: CDR1 SGHTA, CDR2 FQGTGA. V trimming: 5 bases; J trimming: 0 bases; junction bases outside the gene matches: 6. Written as DNA, the CDR3 is TGTGCCAGCAGCACCGACAGGGGAAGCTCCTACGAGCAGTACTTC. This encodes CASSTDRGSSYEQYF. Looking up the rest from reference TRBV7-3 and TRBJ2-7 gives the full variable domain: GAGVSQTPSNKVTEKGKYVELRCDPISGHTALYWYRQSLGQGPEFLIYFQGTGAADDSGLPNDRFFAVRPEGSVSTLKIQRTERGDSAVYLCASSTDRGSSYEQYFGPGTRLTVT.

In its sample, this clone was seen once. This sequence joins TRBV6-4 and TRBJ2-1; D gene uncertain. V was pared by 2 bases and J by 4 bases, with 12 bases between. The CDR3 is made up of 15 amino acids. Germline values: CDR1 MRHNA, CDR2 SNTAGT. The CDR3 region is CASSDSQPFYNEQFF. The CDR3 DNA sequence: TGTGCCAGCAGTGACAGTCAGCCTTTTTACAATGAGCAGTTCTTC.

The rearrangement links TRBV6-5 to TRBJ1-1; maybe TRBD1 (6 bases). The CDR3 extends over 15 amino acids. Germline lookup yields CDR1 MNHEY and CDR2 SVGAGI. V was cut by 7 bases and J by 5 bases, with 20 bases left in between. CDR3 in DNA: TGTGCCAGCAACCCCGCTGGGGGGCGCAGGACTGAAGCTTTCTTT. This codes for CASNPAGGRRTEAFF.

The rearrangement links TRBV5-6 to TRBJ2-2; D not certain. This CDR3 region has 16 residues. Trimming shortened V by 0 bases and J by 2 bases, and 11 bases separated the two germline ends. The germline V gene has CDR1 SGHDT and CDR2 YYEEEE. DNA for the CDR3: TGTGCCAGCAGCTTGGGATGGTTCCAAAACACCGGGGAGCTGTTTTTT. Translated, it gives CASSLGWFQNTGELFF.

The rearrangement links TRBV2 to TRBJ1-2; no clear D. The CDR3 covers 13 residues. Trimming took 5 bases from V and 7 from J, leaving 14 bases between them. Germline V gene lookup returns CDR1 SNHLY and CDR2 FYNNEI. CDR3 sequence reads: CASSPSRRGGYTF. CDR3 DNA sequence: TGTGCCAGCAGTCCCTCAAGGAGAGGTGGCTACACCTTC.

As concerns this clone: The junction shows a germline mismatch at one end, possibly a read error. This chain links TRBV7-8 with TRBJ2-1; 9 nucleotides match TRBD2. The CDR3 runs 15 residues. Looked up from germline, CDR1 is SGHVS and CDR2 is FQNEAQ. The CDR3 sequence is CASNLAGVTYNEQFF. The DNA for the CDR3 is TGTGCCAGCAACTTAGCGGGAGTGACCTACAATGAGCAGTTCTTC.